This T cell receptor (beta chain) was sequenced during a study of T cell responses to AZD1222 COVID-19 vaccine. Across the study: Researchers grouped second doses given at about 4 or about 12 weeks into one pool. General study points: Reportedly, close to half of spike-specific TCRs are directed against unmutated variant regions.

Points on this clone: Its antigen is currently unknown.

Generated by immunoSEQ multiplex PCR, the TCRdb table keeps only in-frame clones and is missing some. The sample includes approximately 140,000 clones, 94% of them seen just once. The TCR was taken from an adult in good health. Sequenced here: peripheral blood, sampled on day 0 of AZD1222 vaccination.

CDR3 DNA: TGTGCCAGCAGAAAACCGGGTATCGCCAAAAACATTCAGTACTTC. The encoded protein is CASRKPGIAKNIQYF. The V and J genes are TRBV11-2 and TRBJ2-4; D remains unclear. V gave up 6 bases and J gave up 1 base, with 13 bases separating them. The CDR3 is 15 amino acids. Germline loops: CDR1 SGHAT, CDR2 FQNNGV.